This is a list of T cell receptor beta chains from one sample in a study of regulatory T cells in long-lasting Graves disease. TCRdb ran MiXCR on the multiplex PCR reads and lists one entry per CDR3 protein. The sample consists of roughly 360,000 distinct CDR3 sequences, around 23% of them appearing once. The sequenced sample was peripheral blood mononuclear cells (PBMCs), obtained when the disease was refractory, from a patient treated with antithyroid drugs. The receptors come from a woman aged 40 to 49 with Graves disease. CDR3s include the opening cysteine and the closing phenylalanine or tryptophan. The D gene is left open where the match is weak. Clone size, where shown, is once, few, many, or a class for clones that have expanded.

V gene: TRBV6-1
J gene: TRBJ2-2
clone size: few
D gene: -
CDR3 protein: CASRLGQKNTGELFF
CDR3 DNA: TGTGCCAGCAGACTCGGACAGAAGAACACCGGGGAGCTGTTTTTT

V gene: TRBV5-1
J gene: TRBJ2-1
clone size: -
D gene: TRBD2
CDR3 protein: CASSLVGLAGGAYNEQFF
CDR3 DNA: TGCGCCAGCAGCTTGGTGGGACTAGCGGGAGGAGCCTACAATGAGCAGTTCTTC

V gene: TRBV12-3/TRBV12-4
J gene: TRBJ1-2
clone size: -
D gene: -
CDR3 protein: CASSLLEGFYGYTF
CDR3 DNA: TGTGCCAGCAGTTTATTAGAAGGGTTCTATGGCTACACCTTC

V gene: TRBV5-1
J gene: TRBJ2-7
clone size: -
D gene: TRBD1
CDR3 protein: CASSYAGGKTYEQYF
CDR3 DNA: TGCGCCAGCAGCTATGCAGGGGGCAAGACCTACGAGCAGTACTTC

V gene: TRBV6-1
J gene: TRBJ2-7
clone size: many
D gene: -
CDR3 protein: CASRQDVYEQYF
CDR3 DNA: TGTGCCAGCAGACAGGACGTCTACGAGCAGTACTTC

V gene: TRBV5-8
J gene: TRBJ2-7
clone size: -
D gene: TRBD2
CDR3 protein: CASSERSSGRPMYEQYF
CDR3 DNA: TGTGCCAGCAGCGAAAGGTCCAGCGGGAGACCAATGTACGAGCAGTACTTC

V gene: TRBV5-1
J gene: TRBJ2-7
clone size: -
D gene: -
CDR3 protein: CASSLGPLGFEQYF
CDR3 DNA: TGCGCCAGCAGCTTGGGTCCCCTCGGGTTCGAGCAGTACTTC

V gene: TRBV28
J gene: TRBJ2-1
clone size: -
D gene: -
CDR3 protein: CASGFGLYLWNEQFF
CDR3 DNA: TGTGCCAGCGGTTTTGGACTTTACCTTTGGAATGAGCAGTTCTTC

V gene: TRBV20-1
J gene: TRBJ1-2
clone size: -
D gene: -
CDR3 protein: CSARATYLGGYTF
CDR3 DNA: TGCAGTGCTAGAGCGACGTACCTAGGCGGCTACACCTTC

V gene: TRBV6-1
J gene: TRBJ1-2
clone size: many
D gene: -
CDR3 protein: CAIFRGTGYTF
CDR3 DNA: TGTGCCATCTTCAGGGGCACTGGCTACACCTTC

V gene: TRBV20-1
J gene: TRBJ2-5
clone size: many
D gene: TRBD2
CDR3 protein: CSASGGLAGESQETQYF
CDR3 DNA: TGCAGTGCGAGCGGCGGACTAGCGGGCGAGAGTCAAGAGACCCAGTACTTC

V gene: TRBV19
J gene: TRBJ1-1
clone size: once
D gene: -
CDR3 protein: CASNIPVGGRIEAFF
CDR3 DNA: TGTGCCAGTAACATTCCGGTTGGGGGCAGGATTGAAGCTTTCTTT

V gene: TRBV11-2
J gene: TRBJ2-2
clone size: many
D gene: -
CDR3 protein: CASKGTPTTGELFF
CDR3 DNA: TGTGCCAGCAAGGGGACACCAACCACCGGGGAGCTGTTTTTT

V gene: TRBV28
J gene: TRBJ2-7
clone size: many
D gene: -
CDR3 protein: CASSPDGTVTYEQYF
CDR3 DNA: TGTGCCAGCAGTCCCGATGGGACGGTCACCTACGAGCAGTACTTC

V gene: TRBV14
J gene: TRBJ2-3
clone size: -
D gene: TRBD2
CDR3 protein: CASSQTRPGLGDTQYF
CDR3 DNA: TGTGCCAGCAGCCAAACTCGACCGGGACTAGGAGATACGCAGTATTTT

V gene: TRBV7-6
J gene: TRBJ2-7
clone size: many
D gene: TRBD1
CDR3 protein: CASSYGRGYEQYF
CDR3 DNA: TGTGCCAGCAGTTACGGCAGGGGGTACGAGCAGTACTTC

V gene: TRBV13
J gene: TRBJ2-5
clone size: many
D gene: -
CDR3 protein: CASSLDHQETQYF
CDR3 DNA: TGTGCCAGCAGCTTAGACCACCAAGAGACCCAGTACTTC

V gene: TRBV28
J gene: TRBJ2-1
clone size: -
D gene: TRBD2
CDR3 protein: CASSSPSGRPYNEQFF
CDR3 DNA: TGTGCCAGCAGTTCCCCCAGCGGGAGGCCCTACAATGAGCAGTTCTTC

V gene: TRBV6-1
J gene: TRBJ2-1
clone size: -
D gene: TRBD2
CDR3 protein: CASNPILAGGPDEQFF
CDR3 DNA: TGTGCCAGCAACCCAATACTAGCGGGAGGTCCAGATGAGCAGTTCTTC

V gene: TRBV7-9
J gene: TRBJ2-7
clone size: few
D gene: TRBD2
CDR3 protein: CASSSRDYHYEQYF
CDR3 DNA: TGTGCCAGCAGCTCCCGGGACTACCACTACGAGCAGTACTTC

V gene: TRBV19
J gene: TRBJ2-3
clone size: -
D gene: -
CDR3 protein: CASSRGGKLSSTDTQYF
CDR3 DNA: TGTGCCAGTAGTAGGGGAGGAAAATTATCATCCACAGATACGCAGTATTTT

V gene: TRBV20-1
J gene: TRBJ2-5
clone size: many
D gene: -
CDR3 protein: CSARATQGFQETQYF
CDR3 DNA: TGCAGTGCTAGAGCCACACAGGGTTTCCAAGAGACCCAGTACTTC

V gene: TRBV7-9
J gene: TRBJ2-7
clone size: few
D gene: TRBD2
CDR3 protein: CASSLISGRHGYEQYF
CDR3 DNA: TGTGCCAGCAGCTTAATAAGCGGGAGGCACGGGTACGAGCAGTACTTC

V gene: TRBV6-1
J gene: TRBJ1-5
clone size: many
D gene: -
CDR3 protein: CASSLDGINQPQHF
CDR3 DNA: TGTGCCAGCAGCCTGGACGGGATCAATCAGCCCCAGCATTTT

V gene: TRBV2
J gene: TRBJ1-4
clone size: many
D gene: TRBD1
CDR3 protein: CASRREGTGNEKLFF
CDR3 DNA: TGTGCCAGCAGGAGGGAGGGGACAGGCAATGAAAAACTGTTTTTT

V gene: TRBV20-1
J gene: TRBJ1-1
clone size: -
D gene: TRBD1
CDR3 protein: CSATGTDNTEAFF
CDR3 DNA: TGCAGTGCAACCGGGACAGACAACACTGAAGCTTTCTTT

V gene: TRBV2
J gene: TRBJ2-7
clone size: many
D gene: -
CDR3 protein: CAGSGRMGSYEQYF
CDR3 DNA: TGTGCCGGCAGTGGCAGGATGGGTTCCTACGAGCAGTACTTC

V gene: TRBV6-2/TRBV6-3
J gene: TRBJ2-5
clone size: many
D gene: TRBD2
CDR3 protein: CASSEWGGETQYF
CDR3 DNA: TGTGCCAGCAGTGAATGGGGGGGAGAGACCCAGTACTTC

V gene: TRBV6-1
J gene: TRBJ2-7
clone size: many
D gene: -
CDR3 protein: CASSLGPGYGEQYF
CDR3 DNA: TGTGCCAGCAGTCTCGGTCCAGGGTACGGCGAGCAGTACTTC